The entry below describes one T cell receptor (beta chain). The specificity of this receptor is unknown. No much larger clonotype is one base removed from it; base qualities were not supplied. Other DNA sequences of this sample code for an identical CDR3. Using the deep immunoSEQ assay, TCR CDR3 regions were amplified from genomic DNA by multiplex PCR. Genomic DNA extracted from each cell subset was distributed evenly over all wells of several immunoSEQ 96-well plates, and each plate served as one replicate. For sorted subsets, 150 to 200 ng genomic DNA, equal to tens of thousands of T cell genomes, was loaded into each replicate PCR. Purified libraries were quantified with a Qubit 3.0 fluorometer, sized on a Bioanalyzer 2100, and re-quantified with the KAPA Library Quantification kit. Every immunoSEQ 96-well plate was sequenced on a separate single-read 150-cycle Illumina NextSeq 550 flow cell. The study's own analysis went as follows. Because only junctional sequences without quality scores were contained in the immunoSEQ output, filtering matching that applied to full-length reads could not be performed. Sequences were annotated with PyIR, a Python wrapper for IgBLAST v1.9, using IMGT germline references to assign V/J genes and CDR3. Reads were filtered out if the reads had weak V/J assignments (E-value above 1e-6), no CDR3, stop codons, out-of-frame junctions, or ambiguous translated residues. A V3J clonotype was defined by an identical inferred V gene, J gene, and CDR3 amino acid sequence. The percentage overlap between two repertoires was calculated by dividing the number of shared unique clonotypes by the size of the smaller repertoire. RTK rarefaction, the Chao1 estimator, and Recon v2.1 estimates of unobserved clonotypes were used to assess repertoire richness. OLGA was used to compute generation probabilities for all TCRbeta clonotypes that the gDNA method yielded from a few donors. TCRdb retrieved this table from immuneACCESS and kept in-frame rearrangements only. Not all clones are present; in checked studies, unresolved V genes account for under half, and no reason is known for the remainder. That table supplies the V and J calls and clone size; D and trimming were determined from the DNA. The sample table contains around 2.1 million clones; only one count was recorded for roughly 91% of them. The top ten hold roughly 1.7% of the sample.

This sample stems from a study of shared clonotypes between healthy human individuals (dated by TCRdb to about 2020). With regard to the full study: The cohort included a few men and a couple of women between 18 and 49 years of age. Leukapheresis yielded between about 0.8 and 8.9 billion PBMCs per donor. Per donor, three plates each were used for CD4 naive and CD4 memory, two for CD8 naive, and one for CD8 memory. Blood TCR repertoires of about 5 healthy adults were deeply sequenced to estimate repertoire size and the extent of clonotype sharing between individuals. To increase sequencing depth and limit assay-specific biases, TCR repertoire library preparation and sequencing were carried out by different laboratories using diverse techniques. The paper's findings and limits, for the study overall: Naive subsets generally had larger estimated clonotype richness than memory subsets. Rarefaction of sorted-subset datasets indicated incomplete sequencing despite the large sequencing depth. Higher generation probabilities were observed for clonotypes shared by all four sorted-subset donors than for non-shared clonotypes. About 5% of naive CD4, around 4% of naive CD8, 2.3% of memory CD4, and about 0.4% of memory CD8 clonotypes were shared across four donors. Sampling was restricted to blood, and TCR repertoires in tissue are likely to differ from TCR repertoires in blood. Based on pairwise subsampling, the degree of clonotype sharing among donors was expected to be affected by sequencing depth. Because the study included only a small number of donors, the genetic and exposure-history diversity represented was limited.

CDR1 SQVTM and CDR2 ANQGSEA were looked up in the germline V gene. CDR3 length: 15 amino acids, cysteine to phenylalanine. Left in the record is the CDR3 DNA by itself, 45 bases read in frame from the first base. The germline V end is reduced by 4 bases and the J end by 3 bases; junction bases left unmatched: 4. For the CD8 naive samples, CD45RO-negative cells were positively selected for CCR7, yielding a CD45RA+CCR7+ population from which TemRA cells were excluded. Donors were healthy HIV-negative adults with no recently reported acute infections or vaccinations. All donors were Caucasian adults living in Nashville, Tennessee, USA. After blood collection by leukapheresis, PBMCs were isolated using Ficoll-Histopaque density gradient centrifugation and then cryopreserved in the vapor phase of liquid nitrogen. Analytical flow cytometry was used to check the purity and quantity of each magnetically sorted T cell population. From each sorted fraction, genomic DNA was isolated and quantified by UV absorbance on a Nanodrop 2000c.

This receptor was taken from a man between 18 and 29 years old in good health. Some clones in this sample may be carry-over from other donors' samples. Sequencing used naive CD8+ T cells from PBMCs. This sample's cell subset or site label indicates: CD45RA+CCR7+. The V and J genes are TRBV29-1 and TRBJ2-3; 13 central bases correspond to TRBD2. The CDR3 region has the sequence CSVARTSGRTDTQYF. The DNA sequence is TGCAGCGTTGCCCGGACTAGCGGGAGAACAGATACGCAGTATTTT.